These T cell receptor beta chains were read from a single sample in a study of T cells in Graves' hyperthyroidism and ophthalmopathy. TCRdb ran MiXCR on the multiplex PCR reads and lists one entry per CDR3 protein. The sample includes 300,000 to 450,000 distinct CDR3 sequences, under 20% of them seen just once. Sequences were obtained from blood. All receptors derive from a man younger than 30 with Graves' ophthalmopathy. Both conserved end residues are part of each CDR3. Each record gives: CDR3 DNA, CDR3 protein, V gene, clone size, J gene, D gene. The D gene is left open where the match is weak. The size entry gives once, few, many, or a class for an expanded clone.

CDR3nt: TGTGCCAGCAGTTACTGGCAAGCCTTGGGCGAGCAGTACTTC; CDR3aa: CASSYWQALGEQYF; v_gene: TRBV6-2/TRBV6-3; abundance: many; j_gene: TRBJ2-7; d_gene: -
CDR3nt: TGTGCCAGCAGCTTGGAGACTAGCGGGGTCAATGAGCAGTTCTTC; CDR3aa: CASSLETSGVNEQFF; v_gene: TRBV11-2; abundance: many; j_gene: TRBJ2-1; d_gene: TRBD2
CDR3nt: TGTGCCAGCCTTAACGCCGGGACGGTGAACGGTGAAGCTTTCTTT; CDR3aa: CASLNAGTVNGEAFF; v_gene: TRBV6-1; abundance: few; j_gene: TRBJ1-1; d_gene: -
CDR3nt: TGTGCCAGCACCCCCCGGGGGTCCTACGAGCAGTACTTC; CDR3aa: CASTPRGSYEQYF; v_gene: TRBV11-3; abundance: many; j_gene: TRBJ2-7; d_gene: -
CDR3nt: TGCGCCAGCAGCCAAATAACTGGGACGGTAAATTCACCCCTCCACTTT; CDR3aa: CASSQITGTVNSPLHF; v_gene: TRBV4-1; abundance: few; j_gene: TRBJ1-6; d_gene: -
CDR3nt: TGTGCCAGCAGTGAATCGACGGACAGGAGAATGAACACTGAAGCTTTCTTT; CDR3aa: CASSESTDRRMNTEAFF; v_gene: TRBV2; abundance: many; j_gene: TRBJ1-1; d_gene: TRBD1
CDR3nt: TGTGCCAGCAGCCCAAACCGACTTGGTCGGGAGACCCAGTACTTC; CDR3aa: CASSPNRLGRETQYF; v_gene: TRBV7-9; abundance: many; j_gene: TRBJ2-5; d_gene: -
CDR3nt: TGCAGTGCTAGAATAGGGCAGCTGAACACTGAAGCTTTCTTT; CDR3aa: CSARIGQLNTEAFF; v_gene: TRBV20-1; abundance: many; j_gene: TRBJ1-1; d_gene: -
CDR3nt: TGTGCCAGCAGCTTATGGGGTCTCTCACAACTATATGGCTACACCTTC; CDR3aa: CASSLWGLSQLYGYTF; v_gene: TRBV11-2; abundance: many; j_gene: TRBJ1-2; d_gene: -
CDR3nt: TGTGCCAGTAGTATTGGCGGGGAGTATGGCTACACCTTC; CDR3aa: CASSIGGEYGYTF; v_gene: TRBV19; abundance: many; j_gene: TRBJ1-2; d_gene: -